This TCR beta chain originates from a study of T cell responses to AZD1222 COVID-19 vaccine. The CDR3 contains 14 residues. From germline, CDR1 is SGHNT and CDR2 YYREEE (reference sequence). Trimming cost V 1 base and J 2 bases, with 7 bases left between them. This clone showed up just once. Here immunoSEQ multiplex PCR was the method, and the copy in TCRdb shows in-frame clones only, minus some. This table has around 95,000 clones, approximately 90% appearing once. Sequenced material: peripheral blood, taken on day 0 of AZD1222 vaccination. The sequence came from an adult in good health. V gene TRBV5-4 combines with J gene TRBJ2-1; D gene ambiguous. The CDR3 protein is CASSLQNAYNEQFF. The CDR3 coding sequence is TGTGCCAGCAGCTTGCAAAACGCCTACAATGAGCAGTTCTTC.